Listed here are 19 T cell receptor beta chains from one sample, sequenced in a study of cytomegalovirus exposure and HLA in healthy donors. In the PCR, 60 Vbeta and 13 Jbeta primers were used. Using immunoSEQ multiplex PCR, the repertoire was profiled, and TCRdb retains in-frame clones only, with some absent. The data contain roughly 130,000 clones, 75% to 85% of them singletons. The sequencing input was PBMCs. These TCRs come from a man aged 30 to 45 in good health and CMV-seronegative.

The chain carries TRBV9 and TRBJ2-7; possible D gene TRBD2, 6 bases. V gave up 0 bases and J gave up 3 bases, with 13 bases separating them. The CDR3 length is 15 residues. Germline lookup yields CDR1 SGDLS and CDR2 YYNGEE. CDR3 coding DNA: TGTGCCAGCAGCGTAGAACCTAGCGCCTACTACGAGCAGTACTTC. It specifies CASSVEPSAYYEQYF. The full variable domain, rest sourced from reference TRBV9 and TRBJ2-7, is DSGVTQTPKHLITATGQRVTLRCSPRSGDLSVYWYQQSLDQGLQFLIQYYNGEERAKGNILERFSAQQFPDLHSELNLSSLELGDSALYFCASSVEPSAYYEQYFGPGTRLTVT.

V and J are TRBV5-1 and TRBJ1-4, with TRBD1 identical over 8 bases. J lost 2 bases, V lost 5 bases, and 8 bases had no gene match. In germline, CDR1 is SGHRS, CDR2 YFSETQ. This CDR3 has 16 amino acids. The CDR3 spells CASRAIYRGTNEKLFF. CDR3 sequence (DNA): TGCGCCAGCAGGGCTATCTACAGGGGGACTAATGAAAAACTGTTTTTT.

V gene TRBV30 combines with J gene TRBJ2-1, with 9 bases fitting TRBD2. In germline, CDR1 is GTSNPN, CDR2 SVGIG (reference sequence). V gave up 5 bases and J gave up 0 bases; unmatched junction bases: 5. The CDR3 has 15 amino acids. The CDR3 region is CAWASGISSYNEQFF. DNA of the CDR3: TGTGCCTGGGCTAGCGGGATAAGCTCCTACAATGAGCAGTTCTTC.

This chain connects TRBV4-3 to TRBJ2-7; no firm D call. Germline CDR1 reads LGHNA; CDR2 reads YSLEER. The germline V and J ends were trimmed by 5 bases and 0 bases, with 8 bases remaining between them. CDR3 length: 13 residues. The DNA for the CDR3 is TGCGCCAGCAGCAAAGCCTCCTCCTACGAGCAGTACTTC. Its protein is CASSKASSYEQYF.

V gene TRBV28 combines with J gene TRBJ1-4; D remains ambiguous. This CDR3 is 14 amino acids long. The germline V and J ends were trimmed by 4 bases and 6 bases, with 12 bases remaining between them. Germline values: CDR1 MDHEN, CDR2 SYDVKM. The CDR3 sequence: CASSSVGEHEKLFF. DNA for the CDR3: TGTGCCAGCAGTTCCGTAGGAGAGCATGAAAAACTGTTTTTT.

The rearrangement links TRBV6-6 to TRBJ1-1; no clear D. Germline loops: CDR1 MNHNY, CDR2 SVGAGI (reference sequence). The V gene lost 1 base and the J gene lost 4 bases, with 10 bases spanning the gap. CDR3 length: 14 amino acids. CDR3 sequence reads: CASSYLGGRTEAFF. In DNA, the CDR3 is TGTGCCAGCAGTTACTTGGGAGGGCGCACTGAAGCTTTCTTT.

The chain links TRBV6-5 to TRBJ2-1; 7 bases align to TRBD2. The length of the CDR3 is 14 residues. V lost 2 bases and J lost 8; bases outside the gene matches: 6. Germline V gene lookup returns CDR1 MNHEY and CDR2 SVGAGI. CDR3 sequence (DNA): TGTGCCAGCAGTTACCGGACTAGAGGCGATGAGCAGTTCTTC. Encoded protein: CASSYRTRGDEQFF.

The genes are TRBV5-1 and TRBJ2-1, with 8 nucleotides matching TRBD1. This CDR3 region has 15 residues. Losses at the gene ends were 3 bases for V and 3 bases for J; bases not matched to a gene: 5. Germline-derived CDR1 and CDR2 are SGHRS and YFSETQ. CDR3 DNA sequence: TGCGCCAGCAGCTGGACAGGGATAGACTACAATGAGCAGTTCTTC. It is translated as CASSWTGIDYNEQFF.

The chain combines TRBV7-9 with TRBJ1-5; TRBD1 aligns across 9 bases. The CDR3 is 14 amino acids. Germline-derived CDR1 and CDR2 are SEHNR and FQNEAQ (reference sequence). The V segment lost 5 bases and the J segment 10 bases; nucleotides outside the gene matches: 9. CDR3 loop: CASSLGGQGSPQHF. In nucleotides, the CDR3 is TGTGCCAGCAGCCTAGGGGGACAGGGAAGCCCCCAGCATTTT.

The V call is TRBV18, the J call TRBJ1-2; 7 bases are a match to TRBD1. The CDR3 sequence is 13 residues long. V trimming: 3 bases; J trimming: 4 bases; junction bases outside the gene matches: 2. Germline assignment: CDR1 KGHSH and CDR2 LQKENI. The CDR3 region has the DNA TGTGCCAGCTCACCGGGACAGCTCTATGGCTACACCTTC. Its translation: CASSPGQLYGYTF.

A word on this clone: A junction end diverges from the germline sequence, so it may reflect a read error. CDR3 residues: CASSLGEDSKFTRQNF. The CDR3 DNA sequence: TGTGCCAGCAGCTTAGGTGAGGATAGTAAATTTACCCGCCAGAATTTT. The V and J genes are TRBV7-9 and TRBJ1-5; D unclear. The germline CDR1 and CDR2 sequences are SEHNR and FQNEAQ (reference sequence). This CDR3 spans 16 amino acids.

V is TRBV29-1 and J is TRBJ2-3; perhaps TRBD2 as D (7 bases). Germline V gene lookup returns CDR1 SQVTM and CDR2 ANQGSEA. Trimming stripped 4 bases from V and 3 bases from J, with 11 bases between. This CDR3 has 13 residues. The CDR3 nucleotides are TGCAGCGTTGTAGGGGGGGCAACAGATACGCAGTATTTT. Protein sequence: CSVVGGATDTQYF.

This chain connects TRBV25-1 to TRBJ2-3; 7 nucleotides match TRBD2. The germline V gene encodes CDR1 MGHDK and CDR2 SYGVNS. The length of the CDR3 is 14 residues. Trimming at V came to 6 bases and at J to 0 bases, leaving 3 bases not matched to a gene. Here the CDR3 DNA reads TGTGCCAGCAGAACTAGCGTCAGCACAGATACGCAGTATTTT. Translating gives CASRTSVSTDTQYF.

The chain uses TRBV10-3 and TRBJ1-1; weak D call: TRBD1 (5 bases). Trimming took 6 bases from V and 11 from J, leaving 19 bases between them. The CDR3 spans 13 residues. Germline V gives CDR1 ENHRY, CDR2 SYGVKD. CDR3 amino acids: CAISVAGLNAAFF. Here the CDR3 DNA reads TGTGCCATCAGCGTCGCGGGACTCAACGCCGCTTTCTTT.

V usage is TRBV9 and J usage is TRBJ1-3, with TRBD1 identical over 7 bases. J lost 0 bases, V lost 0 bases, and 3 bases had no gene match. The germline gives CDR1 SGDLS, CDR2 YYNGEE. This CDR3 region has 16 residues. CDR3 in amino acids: CASSVVGTVSGNTIYF. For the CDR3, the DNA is TGTGCCAGCAGCGTAGTTGGGACAGTCTCTGGAAACACCATATATTTT.

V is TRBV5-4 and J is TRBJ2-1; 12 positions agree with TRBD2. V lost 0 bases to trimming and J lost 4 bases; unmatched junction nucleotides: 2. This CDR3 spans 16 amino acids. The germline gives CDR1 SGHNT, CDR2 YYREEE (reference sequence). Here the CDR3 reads CASSLDLAGGYNEQFF. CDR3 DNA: TGTGCCAGCAGCTTGGATCTAGCGGGAGGGTACAATGAGCAGTTCTTC.

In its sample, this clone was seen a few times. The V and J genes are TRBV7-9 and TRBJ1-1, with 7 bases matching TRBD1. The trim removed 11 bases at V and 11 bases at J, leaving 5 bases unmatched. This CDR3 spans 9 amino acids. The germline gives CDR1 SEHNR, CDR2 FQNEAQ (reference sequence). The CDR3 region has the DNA TGTGCCCTGGGGACAGACGCTTTCTTT. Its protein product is CALGTDAFF.

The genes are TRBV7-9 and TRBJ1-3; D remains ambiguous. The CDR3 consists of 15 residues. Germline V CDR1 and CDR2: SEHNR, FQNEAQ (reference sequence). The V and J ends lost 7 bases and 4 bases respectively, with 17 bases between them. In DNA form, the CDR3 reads TGTGCCAGCACCTCACTCATCTCCTCCGGAAACACCATATATTTT. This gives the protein CASTSLISSGNTIYF. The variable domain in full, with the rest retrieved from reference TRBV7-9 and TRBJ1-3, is DTGVSQNPRHKITKRGQNVTFRCDPISEHNRLYWYRQTLGQGPEFLTYFQNEAQLEKSRLLSDRFSAERPKGSFSTLEIQRTEQGDSAMYLCASTSLISSGNTIYFGEGSWLTVV.

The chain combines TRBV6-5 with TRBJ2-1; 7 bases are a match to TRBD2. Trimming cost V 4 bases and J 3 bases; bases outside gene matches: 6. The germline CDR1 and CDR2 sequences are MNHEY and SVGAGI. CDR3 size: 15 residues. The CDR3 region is CASSLRERGYNEQFF. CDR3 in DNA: TGTGCCAGCAGTTTGCGGGAGAGGGGCTACAATGAGCAGTTCTTC.